This T cell receptor (beta chain) was profiled in a study of regulatory T cells in long-lasting Graves disease. The time point here: newly diagnosed GD, antithyroid drugs for less than 3 months. PBMCs provided the RNA from which the TCR library was made. A note on this clonotype: The antigen is unknown.

Findings and caveats of the study: Sample size, which was small, may have reduced accuracy. Reduced TCR diversity was observed in persistent Graves' patients versus newly diagnosed patients. Patients with persistent disease showed a bias toward TRBV28, TRBJ1-2 and TRBJ2-5. Fewer public clonotypes were shared by new patients (around 960) than by persistent patients (around 2,900).

Germline trimming cut 2 bases from V and 6 bases from J; bases unmatched to any gene: 4. This CDR3 contains 14 residues. CDR1 and CDR2 from the germline V gene are MGHRA and YSYEKL. Relying on iRepertoire HTBI primers and Arm-PCR of CDR3 regions, the team built TCR beta libraries. TCRdb independently ran MiXCR on the multiplex PCR reads; one entry per CDR3 protein. Here the sample spans about 240,000 distinct CDR3 sequences, 20% being singletons. This sample comprised peripheral blood mononuclear cells (PBMCs), obtained at new diagnosis, from a patient treated with antithyroid drugs. The chain couples TRBV4-1 to TRBJ1-2; 9 nucleotides line up with TRBD1. The receptor was derived from a female donor with Graves disease. Here the CDR3 reads CASSQPTGGHGYTF. CDR3 DNA sequence: TGCGCCAGCAGCCAACCAACAGGGGGCCATGGCTACACCTTC.